This T cell receptor beta chain emerged from a study of cytomegalovirus exposure and HLA in healthy donors. The study's findings and limits: The majority of CMV-associated TCR beta chains were reported as apparently HLA-restricted in a later analysis. Association of a missense DCLRE1C variant with TCR beta V- and J-gene trimming was reported in a later analysis. In vitro data verified a few CMV-associated chains as specific for CMV antigens.

Amplification used 60 Vbeta primers and 13 Jbeta primers. The repertoire was sequenced with immunoSEQ multiplex PCR; TCRdb's copy has only in-frame clones and lacks some. This sample has hundreds of thousands of clones; more than 85% occur once, and the top ten carry roughly 1%. This clone was recorded once. Its matching antigen is unknown. The CDR3 is 15 amino acids. Looked up from germline, CDR1 is SGHVS and CDR2 is FNYEAQ. Trimming took off 0 bases at V and 3 bases at J, with 11 bases between the two ends. The receptor comes from a woman between 18 and 29 years old in good health and CMV-seronegative. Sequencing input: PBMCs. This sequence joins TRBV7-6 and TRBJ1-2; perhaps TRBD1 as D (5 bases). The CDR3 coding sequence is TGTGCCAGCAGCTTAGCCCCTACGGGGGACTATGGCTACACCTTC. This gives the protein CASSLAPTGDYGYTF.